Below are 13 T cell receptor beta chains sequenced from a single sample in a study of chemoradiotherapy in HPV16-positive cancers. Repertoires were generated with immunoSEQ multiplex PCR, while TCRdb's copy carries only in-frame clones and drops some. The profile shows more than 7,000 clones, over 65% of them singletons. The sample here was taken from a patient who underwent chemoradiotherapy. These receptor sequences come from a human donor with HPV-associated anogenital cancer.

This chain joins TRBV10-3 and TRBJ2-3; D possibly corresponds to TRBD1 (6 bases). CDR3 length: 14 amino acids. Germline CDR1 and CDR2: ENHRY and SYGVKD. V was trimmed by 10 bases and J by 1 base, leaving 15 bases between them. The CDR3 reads CATSDSGGTDTQYF. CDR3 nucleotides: TGTGCCACCTCGGACAGCGGAGGCACAGATACGCAGTATTTT.

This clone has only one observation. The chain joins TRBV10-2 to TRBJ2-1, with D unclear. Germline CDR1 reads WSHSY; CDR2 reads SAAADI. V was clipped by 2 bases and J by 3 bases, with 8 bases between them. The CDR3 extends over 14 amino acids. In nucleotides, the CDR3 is TGCGCCAGCAGTGAGGTTAACTTCTACAATGAGCAGTTCTTC. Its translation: CASSEVNFYNEQFF.

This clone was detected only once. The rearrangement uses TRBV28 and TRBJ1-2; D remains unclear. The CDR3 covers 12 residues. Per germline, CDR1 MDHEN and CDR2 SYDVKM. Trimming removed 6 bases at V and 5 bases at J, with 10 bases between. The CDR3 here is CASRGSGYGYTF. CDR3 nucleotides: TGTGCCAGCAGGGGATCTGGGTATGGCTACACCTTC.

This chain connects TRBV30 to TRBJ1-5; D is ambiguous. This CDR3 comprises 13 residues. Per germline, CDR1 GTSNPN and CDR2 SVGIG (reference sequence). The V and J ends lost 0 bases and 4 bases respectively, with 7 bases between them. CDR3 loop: CAWSVPGNQPQHF. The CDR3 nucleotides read TGTGCCTGGAGTGTACCTGGGAATCAGCCCCAGCATTTT.

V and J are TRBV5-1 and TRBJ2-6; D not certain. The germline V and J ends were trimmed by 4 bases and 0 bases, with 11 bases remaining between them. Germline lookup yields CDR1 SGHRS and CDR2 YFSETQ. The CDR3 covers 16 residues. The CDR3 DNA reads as TGCGCCAGCAGCCATAAACAAGGCTCTGGGGCCAACGTCCTGACTTTC. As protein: CASSHKQGSGANVLTF.

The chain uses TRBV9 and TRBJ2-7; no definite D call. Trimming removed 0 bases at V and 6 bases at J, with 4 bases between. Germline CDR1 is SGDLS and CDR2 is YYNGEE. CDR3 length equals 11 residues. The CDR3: CASSVGGEQYF. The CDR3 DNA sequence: TGTGCCAGCAGCGTAGGGGGCGAGCAGTACTTC.

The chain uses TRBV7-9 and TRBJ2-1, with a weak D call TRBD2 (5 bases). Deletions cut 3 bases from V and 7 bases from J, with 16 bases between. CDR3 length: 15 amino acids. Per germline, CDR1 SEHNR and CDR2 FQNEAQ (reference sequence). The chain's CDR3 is CASSFTSSGFNEQFF. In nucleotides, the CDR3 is TGTGCCAGCAGCTTTACTAGTTCGGGTTTTAATGAGCAGTTCTTC.

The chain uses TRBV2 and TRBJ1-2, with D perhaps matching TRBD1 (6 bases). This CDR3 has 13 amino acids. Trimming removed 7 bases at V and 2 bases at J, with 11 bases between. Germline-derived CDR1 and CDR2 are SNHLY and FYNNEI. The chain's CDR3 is CASKRDNNYGYTF. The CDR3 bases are TGTGCCAGCAAGAGGGACAACAACTATGGCTACACCTTC. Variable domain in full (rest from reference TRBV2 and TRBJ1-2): EPEVTQTPSHQVTQMGQEVILRCVPISNHLYFYWYRQILGQKVEFLVSFYNNEISEKSEIFDDQFSVERPDGSNFTLKIRSTKLEDSAMYFCASKRDNNYGYTFGSGTRLTVV.

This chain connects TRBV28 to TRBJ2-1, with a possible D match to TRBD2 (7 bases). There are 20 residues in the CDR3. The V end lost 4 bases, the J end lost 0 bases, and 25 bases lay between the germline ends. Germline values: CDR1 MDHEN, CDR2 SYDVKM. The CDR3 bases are TGTGCCAGCAGTTGGCCGGGCGGGGGCCCTAAAACGAGCTCCTACAATGAGCAGTTCTTC. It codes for CASSWPGGGPKTSSYNEQFF.

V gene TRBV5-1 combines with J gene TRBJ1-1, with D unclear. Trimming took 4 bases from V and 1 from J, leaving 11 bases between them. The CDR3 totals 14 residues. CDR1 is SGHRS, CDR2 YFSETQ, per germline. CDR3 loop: CASSPHPANTEAFF. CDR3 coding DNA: TGCGCCAGCAGCCCCCATCCGGCGAACACTGAAGCTTTCTTT. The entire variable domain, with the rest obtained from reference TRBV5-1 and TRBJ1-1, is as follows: KAGVTQTPRYLIKTRGQQVTLSCSPISGHRSVSWYQQTPGQGLQFLFEYFSETQRNKGNFPGRFSGRQFSNSRSEMNVSTLELGDSALYLCASSPHPANTEAFFGQGTRLTVV.

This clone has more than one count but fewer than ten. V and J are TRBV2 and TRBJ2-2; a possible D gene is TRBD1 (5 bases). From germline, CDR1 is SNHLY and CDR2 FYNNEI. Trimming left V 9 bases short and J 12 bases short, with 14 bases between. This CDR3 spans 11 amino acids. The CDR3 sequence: CASGRLGQLFF. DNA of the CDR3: TGTGCCAGTGGTCGGTTGGGGCAGCTGTTTTTT. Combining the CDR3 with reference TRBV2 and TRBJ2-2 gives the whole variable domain EPEVTQTPSHQVTQMGQEVILRCVPISNHLYFYWYRQILGQKVEFLVSFYNNEISEKSEIFDDQFSVERPDGSNFTLKIRSTKLEDSAMYFCASGRLGQLFFGEGSRLTVL.

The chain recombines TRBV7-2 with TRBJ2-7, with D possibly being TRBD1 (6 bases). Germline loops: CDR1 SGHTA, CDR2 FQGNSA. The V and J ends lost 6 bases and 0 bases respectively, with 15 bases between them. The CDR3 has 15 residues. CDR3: CASRGYQGPSYEQYF. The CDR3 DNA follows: TGTGCCAGCAGAGGATACCAGGGGCCCTCCTACGAGCAGTACTTC.

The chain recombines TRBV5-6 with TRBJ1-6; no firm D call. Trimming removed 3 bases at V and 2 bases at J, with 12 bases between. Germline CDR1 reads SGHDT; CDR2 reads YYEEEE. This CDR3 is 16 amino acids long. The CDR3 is CASSSALWAYNSPLHF. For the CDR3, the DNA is TGTGCCAGCAGCTCAGCCCTCTGGGCCTATAATTCACCCCTCCACTTT.